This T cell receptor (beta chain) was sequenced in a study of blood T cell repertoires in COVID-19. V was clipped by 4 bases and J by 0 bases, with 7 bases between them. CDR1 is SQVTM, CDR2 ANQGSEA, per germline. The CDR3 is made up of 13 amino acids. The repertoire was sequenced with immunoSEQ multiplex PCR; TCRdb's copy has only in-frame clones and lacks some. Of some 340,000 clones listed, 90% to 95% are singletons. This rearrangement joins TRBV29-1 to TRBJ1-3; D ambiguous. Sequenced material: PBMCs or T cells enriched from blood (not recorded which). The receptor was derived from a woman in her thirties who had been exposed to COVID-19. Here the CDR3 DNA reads TGCAGCGTTGCCGTCAGCTCTGGAAACACCATATATTTT. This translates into CSVAVSSGNTIYF.